A selection of T cell receptor beta chains follows, all from one sample in a study of CD8 T cells in Susac syndrome. TCRdb recomputed calls from the immunoSEQ multiplex PCR reads with MiXCR, one row per CDR3 protein. In the table there are 250,000 or so distinct CDR3 sequences, 93% of which are singletons. The specimen sequenced was CD4+ T cells from PBMCs. The receptors originated from a human donor with multiple sclerosis. Both conserved end residues are trimmed from each CDR3. Size values are once, few and many counts, or a class for expanded clones, and some rows have none.

j_gene | v_gene | abundance | CDR3aa
TRBJ1-1 | TRBV7-3 | - | ASSLTSDRGTEAF
TRBJ1-1 | TRBV19 | - | ASRTDRVEAF
TRBJ2-3 | TRBV7-3 | - | ASSLGVAGGRTDTQY
TRBJ2-3 | TRBV6-6 | - | ASRSRGEGDTQY
TRBJ1-1 | TRBV12-3/TRBV12-4 | once | ASRRGPLRGNTEAF
TRBJ2-3 | TRBV5-1 | - | ASSLGVTPSTDTQY
TRBJ2-5 | TRBV19 | - | ASSPSGVETQY
TRBJ2-1 | TRBV2 | - | ASIEVASGNEQF
TRBJ1-5 | TRBV6-1 | - | ASSESLGENQPQH
TRBJ2-5 | TRBV11-3 | - | ASSLEALETQY
TRBJ1-2 | TRBV20-1 | - | SARVILGYT
TRBJ2-4 | TRBV29-1 | - | SVETQQGRGNIQY
TRBJ2-6 | TRBV29-1 | - | SVEVASPGANVLT
TRBJ1-5 | TRBV6-5 | - | ASSSSGADQPQH
TRBJ1-1 | TRBV7-2 | once | ASSLYGGGNTEAF
TRBJ2-1 | TRBV18 | - | ASSVTSGRTPLLYNEQF
TRBJ1-1 | TRBV20-1 | - | SARYRANTEAF
TRBJ2-2 | TRBV19 | - | ASSRSSGLTGELF
TRBJ2-3 | TRBV3-1 | - | ASSQRPLTDTQY
TRBJ1-2 | TRBV19 | - | ASSRRGVGYGYT
TRBJ2-1 | TRBV12-3/TRBV12-4 | - | ASRPLAGGKNEQF
TRBJ1-2 | TRBV15 | - | ATSETPLGYGYT
TRBJ2-7 | TRBV18 | - | ASSPFRDTYEQY
TRBJ1-5 | TRBV30 | once | AWRGAGTNQPQH
TRBJ1-1 | TRBV6-5 | - | ASSYSGAIETEAF